Listed here are 13 T cell receptor beta chains from one sample, sequenced in a study of CD8 T cells in Susac syndrome. RNA in amounts of roughly 0.5 to 1 ug was reverse transcribed with random hexamers. TCRdb re-called the immunoSEQ multiplex PCR reads through MiXCR, storing one row per CDR3 protein. The sample includes 200,000 or so distinct CDR3 sequences, about 95% seen only once; the top ten take about 0.087%. The source material was CD4+ T cells from PBMCs. The source is a human donor with multiple sclerosis.

The chain combines TRBV18 with TRBJ1-1; a possible D gene is TRBD1 (6 bases). V lost 1 base and J lost 0, with 12 bases in between. Per the germline V gene, CDR1 is KGHSH and CDR2 is LQKENI. There are 16 residues in the CDR3. The CDR3 is CASSPRRGQMNTEAFF. CDR3 nucleotide sequence: TGTGCCAGCTCACCACGTAGAGGACAGATGAACACTGAAGCTTTCTTT.

V and J are TRBV9 and TRBJ2-1, with D perhaps TRBD2 (6 bases). Germline V gene data show CDR1 as SGDLS and CDR2 as YYNGEE. The V gene lost 0 bases and the J gene lost 6 bases, with 16 bases spanning the gap. CDR3 length equals 16 residues. The CDR3 loop reads CASSVGGDPRGNEQFF. As DNA, the CDR3 is TGTGCCAGCAGCGTAGGGGGGGACCCGCGGGGCAATGAGCAGTTCTTC.

V usage is TRBV4-2 and J usage is TRBJ1-4, with D unclear. The CDR3 consists of 14 residues. V lost 1 base, J lost 8 bases, and 11 bases lay in between. Per germline, CDR1 LGHNA and CDR2 YNFKEQ. The CDR3: CASSQGGSHEKLFF. The DNA of the CDR3 is TGTGCCAGCAGCCAAGGAGGGTCCCACGAAAAACTGTTTTTT.

The rearrangement links TRBV30 to TRBJ2-5; TRBD2 is a possible D gene (5 bases). The CDR3 is made up of 15 amino acids. The ends were cut back, 0 bases at V and 5 bases at J, with 16 bases in the middle. Germline loops: CDR1 GTSNPN, CDR2 SVGIG (reference sequence). The chain's CDR3 is CAWSVGSVPGETQYF. As DNA, the CDR3 is TGTGCCTGGAGTGTCGGTAGCGTTCCTGGGGAGACCCAGTACTTC.

The chain links TRBV5-1 to TRBJ2-3, with D perhaps matching TRBD1 (6 bases). V was clipped by 7 bases and J by 2 bases, with 14 bases between them. In germline, CDR1 is SGHRS, CDR2 YFSETQ. This CDR3 spans 14 amino acids. The CDR3 nucleotides read TGCGCCAGCGAACTGGGGGCGCACACAGATACGCAGTATTTT. Amino acid sequence: CASELGAHTDTQYF.

V usage is TRBV29-1 and J usage is TRBJ2-7; the match to TRBD1 covers 8 bases. The CDR3 runs to 13 residues. Looked up from germline, CDR1 is SQVTM and CDR2 is ANQGSEA. The ends lost 7 bases at V and 3 bases at J; junction bases unmatched: 8. CDR3 coding DNA: TGCAGCGCTTTCGGACAGGGCCACTACGAGCAGTACTTC. Amino acids: CSAFGQGHYEQYF.

CDR3 in amino acids: CASSSRVGDTEAFF. The CDR3 DNA follows: TGTGCCAGCAGTTCAAGGGTTGGGGACACTGAAGCTTTCTTT. V gene TRBV5-4 combines with J gene TRBJ1-1; D unclear. Trimming left V 5 bases short and J 3 bases short, with 14 bases between. The CDR3 is made up of 14 amino acids. The germline V gene has CDR1 SGHNT and CDR2 YYREEE (reference sequence).

The chain has TRBV19 and TRBJ2-5; 7 nucleotides align to TRBD2. CDR1 and CDR2 (germline): LNHDA, SQIVND (reference sequence). This CDR3 is 14 amino acids long. V dropped 5 bases and J dropped 5; count of bases not matched to a gene: 8. The CDR3: CASSLPGGWETQYF. As DNA, the CDR3 is TGTGCCAGTAGTCTCCCGGGAGGTTGGGAGACCCAGTACTTC.

This chain connects TRBV2 to TRBJ1-1; TRBD1 is a possible D gene (5 bases). V lost 4 bases and J 4 bases, leaving 10 bases between the germline ends. Germline CDR1 reads SNHLY; CDR2 reads FYNNEI. This CDR3 region has 13 residues. For the CDR3, the DNA is TGTGCCAGCAGTGTCGAGGGGAGCACTGAAGCTTTCTTT. Translated: CASSVEGSTEAFF.

The chain couples TRBV27 to TRBJ2-7, with TRBD2 identical over 7 bases. CDR1 is MNHEY, CDR2 SMNVEV, per germline (reference sequence). This CDR3 has 14 amino acids. V lost 6 bases to trimming and J lost 4 bases; unmatched junction nucleotides: 9. CDR3 protein: CASRPSGYDYEQYF. CDR3 nucleotide sequence: TGTGCCAGCAGACCTAGCGGATATGATTACGAGCAGTACTTC.

This chain joins TRBV3-1 and TRBJ1-2, with no clear D. V lost 5 bases and J lost 5, with 12 bases in between. Per the germline V gene, CDR1 is LGHDT and CDR2 is YNNKEL (reference sequence). CDR3 size: 13 residues. CDR3 protein: CASSYYEAYGYTF. Written as DNA, the CDR3 is TGTGCCAGCAGCTACTATGAGGCTTATGGCTACACCTTC.

The genes are TRBV2 and TRBJ2-1; 8 positions agree with TRBD2. The CDR3 has 13 residues. Germline V gene lookup returns CDR1 SNHLY and CDR2 FYNNEI. After removal of 10 bases from V and 8 bases from J, the junction contained 10 bases not matched to a gene. The DNA of the CDR3 is TGTGCCATCCCCGGGACTAGATCCTATGAGCAGTTCTTC. Protein: CAIPGTRSYEQFF.

This chain links TRBV6-5 with TRBJ1-2; D is undetermined. The CDR3 contains 13 residues. V was clipped by 3 bases and J by 8 bases, with 13 bases between them. The germline CDR1 and CDR2 sequences are MNHEY and SVGAGI. CDR3 sequence: CASSYPLGNGYTF. The CDR3 coding sequence is TGTGCCAGCAGTTATCCTTTAGGGAACGGCTACACCTTC.